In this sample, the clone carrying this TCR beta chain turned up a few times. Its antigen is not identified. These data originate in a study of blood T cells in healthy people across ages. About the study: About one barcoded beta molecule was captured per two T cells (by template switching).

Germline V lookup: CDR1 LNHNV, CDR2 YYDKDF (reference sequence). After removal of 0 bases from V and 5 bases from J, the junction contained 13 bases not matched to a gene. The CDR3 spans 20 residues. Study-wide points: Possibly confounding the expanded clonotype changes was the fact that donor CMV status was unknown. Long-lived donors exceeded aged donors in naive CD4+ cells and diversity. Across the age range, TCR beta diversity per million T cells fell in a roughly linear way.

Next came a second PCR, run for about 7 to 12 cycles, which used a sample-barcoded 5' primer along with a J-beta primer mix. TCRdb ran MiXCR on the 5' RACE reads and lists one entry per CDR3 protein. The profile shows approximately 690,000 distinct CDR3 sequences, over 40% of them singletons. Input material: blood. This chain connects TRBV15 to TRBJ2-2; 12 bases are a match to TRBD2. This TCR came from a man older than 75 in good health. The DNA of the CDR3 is TGTGCCACCAGCAGAGATCGGCGACTAGCGGGAGAAATGGAGACCGGGGAGCTGTTTTTT. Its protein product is CATSRDRRLAGEMETGELFF. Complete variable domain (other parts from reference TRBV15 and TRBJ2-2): DAMVIQNPRYQVTQFGKPVTLSCSQTLNHNVMYWYQQKSSQAPKLLFHYYDKDFNNEADTPDNFQSRRPNTSFCFLDIRSPGLGDTAMYLCATSRDRRLAGEMETGELFFGEGSRLTVL.